This TCR beta chain comes out of a study of chemoradiotherapy in HPV16-positive cancers. Sequenced by immunoSEQ multiplex PCR; TCRdb stores in-frame clones only, minus some. The profile covers approximately 11,000 clones, with around 70% appearing a single time and over 12% taken by the ten largest. The V gene's germline CDR1 is MNHNS and CDR2 SASEGT. Trimming left V 4 bases short and J 12 bases short, with 10 bases between. The CDR3 has 11 residues. This clone was detected once. Sampling was carried out from a patient who underwent chemoradiotherapy. The receptor was isolated from a human donor with HPV-associated anogenital cancer. This chain links TRBV6-1 with TRBJ1-5; possibly TRBD1 for D (6 bases). The CDR3 is CASSVDRSQHF. The CDR3 nucleotides read TGTGCCAGCAGTGTAGACAGGAGCCAGCATTTT.